This T cell receptor (beta chain) came from a study of blood T cell repertoires in COVID-19. In the authors' methods: Reference gene primer amplification in the assay estimated nucleated cell counts. Libraries were prepared by immunoSEQ multiplex PCR; TCRdb keeps only in-frame clonotypes and omits some of them. The DNA was the basis for D and trimming; V, J and clone size are from that table. The data hold 55,000 to 75,000 clones, with around 90% observed a single time. The CDR3 runs 15 residues. Germline V gene lookup returns CDR1 KGHSH and CDR2 LQKENI. The V and J ends lost 5 bases and 7 bases, in that order; junction bases with no gene match: 8.

The TCR sequence derives from a man aged 45-65 years with active COVID-19. The V and J genes are TRBV18 and TRBJ2-7, with TRBD2 matching 13 bases. The sequenced sample consisted of peripheral blood. CDR3 sequence (DNA): TGTGCCAGCTCATTTGGACTAGCGGGGGAGTGGGAGCAGTACTTC. This encodes CASSFGLAGEWEQYF.